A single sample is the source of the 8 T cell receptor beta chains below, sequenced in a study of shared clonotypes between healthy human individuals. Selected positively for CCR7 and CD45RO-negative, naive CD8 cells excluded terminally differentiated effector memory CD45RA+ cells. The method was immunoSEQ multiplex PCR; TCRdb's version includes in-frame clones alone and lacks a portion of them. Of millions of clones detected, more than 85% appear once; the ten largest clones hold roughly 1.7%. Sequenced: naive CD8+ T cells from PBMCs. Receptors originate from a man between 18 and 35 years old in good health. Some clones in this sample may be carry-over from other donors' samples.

This chain's CDR3 is CASSPAAGDFLETQYF. In DNA, the CDR3 is TGTGCCAGCAGTCCCGCGGCGGGGGATTTTTTAGAGACCCAGTACTTC. The chain uses TRBV27 and TRBJ2-5; 7 nucleotides align to TRBD2. The CDR3 loop spans 16 amino acids. Germline V lookup: CDR1 MNHEY, CDR2 SMNVEV (reference sequence). The trim removed 5 bases at V and 4 bases at J, leaving 13 bases unmatched.

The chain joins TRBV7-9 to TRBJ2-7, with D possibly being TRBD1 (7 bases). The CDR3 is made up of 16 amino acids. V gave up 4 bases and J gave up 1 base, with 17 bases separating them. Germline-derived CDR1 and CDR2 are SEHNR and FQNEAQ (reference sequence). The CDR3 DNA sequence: TGTGCCAGCAGCTCTAGAGGGGGGACAGCGTCCTACGAGCAGTACTTC. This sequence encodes CASSSRGGTASYEQYF.

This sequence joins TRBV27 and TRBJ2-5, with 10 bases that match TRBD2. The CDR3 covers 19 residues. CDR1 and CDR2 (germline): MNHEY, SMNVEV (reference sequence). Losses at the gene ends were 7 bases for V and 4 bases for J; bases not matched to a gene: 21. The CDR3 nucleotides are TGTGCCAGCACCGACCTAACGGGAGTGCTAGCGGGAGTCAGAGAGACCCAGTACTTC. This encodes CASTDLTGVLAGVRETQYF.

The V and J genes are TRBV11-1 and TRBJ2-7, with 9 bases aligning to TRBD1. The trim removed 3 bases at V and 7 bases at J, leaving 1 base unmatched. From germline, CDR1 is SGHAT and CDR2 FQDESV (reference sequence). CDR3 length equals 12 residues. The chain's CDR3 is CASSLTGGEQYF. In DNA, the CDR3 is TGTGCCAGCAGCTTGACAGGGGGTGAGCAGTACTTC. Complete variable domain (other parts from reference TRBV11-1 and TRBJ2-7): EAEVAQSPRYKITEKSQAVAFWCDPISGHATLYWYRQILGQGPELLVQFQDESVVDDSQLPKDRFSAERLKGVDSTLKIQPAELGDSAMYLCASSLTGGEQYFGPGTRLTVT.

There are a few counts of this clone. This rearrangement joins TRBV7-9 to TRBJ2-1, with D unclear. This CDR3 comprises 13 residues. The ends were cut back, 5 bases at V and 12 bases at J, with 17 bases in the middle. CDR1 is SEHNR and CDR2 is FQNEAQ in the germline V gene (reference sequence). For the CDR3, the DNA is TGTGCCAGCAGCCCTCTGCCGCTGAAGTCGCAGTTCTTC. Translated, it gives CASSPLPLKSQFF.

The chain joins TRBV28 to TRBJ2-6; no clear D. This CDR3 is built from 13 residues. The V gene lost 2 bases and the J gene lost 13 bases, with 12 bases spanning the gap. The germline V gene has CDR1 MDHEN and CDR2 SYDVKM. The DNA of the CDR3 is TGTGCCAGCAGTTTAACACAGTTTGGGGTCCTGACTTTC. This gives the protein CASSLTQFGVLTF.

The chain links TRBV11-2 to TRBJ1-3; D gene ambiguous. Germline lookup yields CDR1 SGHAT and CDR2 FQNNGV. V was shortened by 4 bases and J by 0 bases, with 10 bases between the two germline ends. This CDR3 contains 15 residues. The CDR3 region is CASSSPWLSGNTIYF. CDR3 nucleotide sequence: TGTGCCAGCAGCTCCCCATGGCTCTCTGGAAACACCATATATTTT.

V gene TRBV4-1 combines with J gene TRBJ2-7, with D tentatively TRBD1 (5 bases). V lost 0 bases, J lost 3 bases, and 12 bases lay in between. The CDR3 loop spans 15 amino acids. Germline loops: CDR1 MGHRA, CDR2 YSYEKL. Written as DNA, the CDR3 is TGCGCCAGCAGCCAAGAGGCAGGGTGGTACTACGAGCAGTACTTC. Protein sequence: CASSQEAGWYYEQYF.